This T cell receptor beta chain was sequenced in a study of Graves' ophthalmopathy and Graves' hyperthyroidism (dated by TCRdb to between 2017 and 2018). Turning to the overall study: Hyperthyroidism was considered stable if no progression to ophthalmopathy occurred within 18 months of follow-up. The study used signatures of the TCR beta repertoire to tell Graves' ophthalmopathy apart from Graves' hyperthyroidism and to predict which patients would progress to ophthalmopathy. In total, some 140 blood samples were TCR-sequenced: some 43 ophthalmopathy, under 85 hyperthyroidism and roughly 17 hyperthyroidism-to-ophthalmopathy patients. A discovery set of 95 to 100 patients (approximately 45 ophthalmopathy, about 55 stable hyperthyroidism) was enrolled to explore V-J signatures distinguishing ophthalmopathy from hyperthyroidism. For independent validation, a separate cohort was made up of approximately 19 hyperthyroidism patients plus 17 patients who later progressed from hyperthyroidism to ophthalmopathy. In several hyperthyroidism patients, the T-cell repertoires found in thyroid tissue were compared with those found in blood. Once sampling was done, hyperthyroidism patients were given methimazole at a starting dose of 30 mg daily, while ophthalmopathy patients were given high-dose intravenous methylprednisolone.

TCR beta CDR3 regions were amplified from RNA transcripts for repertoire sequencing. HTBI primers and the Qiagen OneStep RT-PCR kit were used in a first-round RT-PCR, which was followed by a second-round multiplex PCR, size selection and purification. The libraries underwent paired-end sequencing with 100 bp reads on an Illumina HiSeq2000. Turning to the authors' computational methods: SOAPnuke was used to process the reads, throwing out any read that had adapters, had uncalled bases, had a mean Phred below 15, or lacked an exact constant-primer or identifier match. High-quality paired reads were merged with COPE v1.2.5. Unique nucleotide sequences were defined as clonotypes and aligned to IMGT TRB V, D and J references using MiTCR v1.1. The analysis was limited to V-J combinations with a frequency above 0.0001, which together covered approximately 99% of the repertoires. For each V-J combination, a TCR clonal expansion and chaos score was defined as the ratio of F50 clonal expansion to chaos observed in the TCRdist matrix. Features were reduced by Welch's t-statistics and random forest to 10 to 15 V-J combinations, which fed a naive Bayes classifier. The similarity between thyroid and blood repertoires was quantified using the Morisita-Horn index. The public reads were reprocessed in TCRdb via fastp at Q25 and MiXCR, keeping in-frame beta chains. When rows share a CDR3 protein, they turn into one entry using the most common DNA and genes. For this entry, the V and J calls and clone size follow TCRdb and not the study's own pipeline. This sample comprises about 550,000 distinct CDR3 sequences, under 45% of them detected only once. Around 4.6% of the sample lies in the top ten.

With regard to this clonotype: Its antigen is not yet known. There are no base qualities to consult, and no much larger clone falls within one base.

Study-wide conclusions, independent of this receptor: Most of the expanded thyroid clonotypes with a frequency above 0.001 were also detected in blood, and it was suggested that the thyroid immune response may be reflected by blood repertoires. Sample size was not statistically predetermined, and group allocation was not concealed from the investigators. In cross-validation, the 13-signature model distinguished ophthalmopathy from stable hyperthyroidism with approximately 88% sensitivity and roughly 81% specificity, and in the test set the corresponding values were roughly 80% and 75%. In validation, the model predicted ophthalmopathy progression with roughly 68% sensitivity and 72.22% specificity; roughly 11 predicted patients were CT-confirmed with GO in a median of approximately six months.

Hyperthyroidism patients were newly diagnosed, with disease duration under 2 months, and aged 18 to 65 years. Patients were excluded if they had other autoimmune diseases, uncontrolled infections, pregnancy or lactation. Clinical symptoms, serum thyroxine, TRAb, thyroid ultrasound and orbital computed tomography were used for diagnosis. Total RNA was extracted with Trizol reagent and quality-checked on an Agilent 2100 Bioanalyzer. This receptor was taken from an adult man with Graves' hyperthyroidism. Specimen: peripheral blood or thyroid tissue (not recorded which).

The DNA is as follows: TGTGCCAGCAGCCAGACAGGGGGCATTTCAGATACGCAGTATTTT. This translates into CASSQTGGISDTQYF. This chain is built from TRBV5-4 and TRBJ2-3; TRBD1 aligns with 10 central bases. The CDR3 contains 15 residues, cysteine and phenylalanine counted. The retained sequence is limited to the CDR3, 45 bases, with the frame set at the first base. For CDR1 and CDR2, the germline V gene (reference sequence) lists SGHNT and YYREEE. The germline V end is reduced by 4 bases and the J end by 4 bases; junction bases left unmatched: 6. With the portions outside the CDR3 filled from the reference TRBV5-4 and TRBJ2-3 genes, the complete variable region becomes ETGVTQSPTHLIKTRGQQVTLRCSSQSGHNTVSWYQQALGQGPQFIFQYYREEENGRGNFPPRFSGLQFPNYSSELNVNALELDDSALYLCASSQTGGISDTQYFGPGTRLTVL.